This T cell receptor beta chain was observed in a study of CD8 T cells in Susac syndrome. V dropped 5 bases and J dropped 4; count of bases not matched to a gene: 4. The length of the CDR3 is 13 residues. Germline CDR1 SGHNT, CDR2 YYREEE (reference sequence). RNA in amounts of about 0.5 to 1 ug was reverse transcribed with random hexamers. TCRdb reprocessed the immunoSEQ multiplex PCR reads with MiXCR, giving one entry per CDR3 protein. This table has approximately 270,000 distinct CDR3 sequences, approximately 92% appearing once. The material sequenced was CD4+ T cells from PBMCs. The receptor was isolated from a human donor with multiple sclerosis. The chain links TRBV5-4 to TRBJ2-7, with 9 positions matching TRBD1. This chain's CDR3 is CASSRDRDYEQYV. Here the CDR3 DNA reads TGTGCCAGCAGTAGGGACAGGGATTACGAGCAGTACGTC.